Below are 21 T cell receptor beta chains sequenced from a single sample in a study of T cells in Graves' hyperthyroidism and ophthalmopathy. Authors of the study amplified TCR beta CDR3 regions from RNA transcripts. First-round RT-PCR targeting the TCR CDR3 was performed with the HTBI primer set. TCRdb passed the multiplex PCR reads through MiXCR, listing each CDR3 protein once. The table records roughly 740,000 distinct CDR3 sequences, about 15% of them present only once. Sequenced material: blood. The receptors originated from a young man with Graves' hyperthyroidism.

This clonotype showed up many times. The V gene is TRBV30, the J gene TRBJ2-2; no clear D. Germline CDR1 reads GTSNPN; CDR2 reads SVGIG (reference sequence). The CDR3 sequence is 13 residues long. Deletions cut 0 bases from V and 3 bases from J, with 5 bases between. CDR3: CAWSVSHTGELFF. The CDR3 coding sequence is TGTGCCTGGAGTGTGTCGCACACCGGGGAGCTGTTTTTT.

This clonotype was detected many times. The rearrangement uses TRBV6-1 and TRBJ2-5; 8 bases line up with TRBD1. Germline CDR1 and CDR2: MNHNS and SASEGT. This CDR3 contains 15 residues. With 1 base clipped from V and 5 bases from J, the junction kept 6 bases outside the gene matches. CDR3 sequence (DNA): TGTGCCAGCAGTGAAGGGACAGGGAATAAGGAGACCCAGTACTTC. Translating it yields CASSEGTGNKETQYF.

This chain links TRBV24-1 with TRBJ2-1; 8 bases are a match to TRBD2. Unmatched junction bases numbered 5, after V lost 5 bases and J lost 9 bases. Germline CDR1 KGHDR, CDR2 SFDVKD. The CDR3 totals 13 residues. The CDR3 loop reads CATSGQREFEQFF. In DNA form, the CDR3 reads TGTGCCACCAGTGGGCAGCGGGAGTTTGAGCAGTTCTTC.

At least ten counts were recorded for this clonotype. The J gene is TRBJ2-5, the V gene TRBV10-2; D uncertain. Germline V lookup: CDR1 WSHSY, CDR2 SAAADI. Trimming removed 4 bases from V and 5 bases from J, with 14 bases in between. The CDR3 sequence is 14 residues long. The CDR3 DNA reads as TGCGCCAGCAGTGTGAGTCGCTCCGGGGAGACCCAGTACTTC. This encodes CASSVSRSGETQYF.

A few counts support this clonotype. The V call is TRBV20-1, the J call TRBJ2-2; 10 bases match TRBD2. CDR1 DFQATT and CDR2 SNEGSKA come from the germline V gene (reference sequence). The CDR3 runs to 16 residues. V was pared by 6 bases and J by 8 bases, with 15 bases of the junction left unmatched. CDR3 sequence reads: CSAPNGLAGAHGELFF. The CDR3 bases are TGCAGTGCCCCCAACGGGCTAGCGGGAGCACATGGGGAGCTGTTTTTT.

This chain joins TRBV7-9 and TRBJ2-3; TRBD2 matches at 7 bases. Trimming took 7 bases from V and 11 from J; bases not matched to a gene: 6. CDR1 and CDR2 from the germline V gene are SEHNR and FQNEAQ (reference sequence). The CDR3 has 11 amino acids. CDR3 amino acids: CASTSGGGQYF. The CDR3 coding sequence is TGTGCCAGCACCTCAGGCGGGGGGCAGTATTTT.

This clonotype was seen many times. The chain has TRBV2 and TRBJ1-5, with D possibly matching TRBD1 (6 bases). CDR1 is SNHLY and CDR2 is FYNNEI in the germline V gene. V was clipped by 6 bases and J by 5 bases, with 17 bases between them. The CDR3 spans 15 residues. The chain's CDR3 is CASSPGTRGYQPQHF. For the CDR3, the DNA is TGTGCCAGCAGCCCCGGGACAAGGGGGTATCAGCCCCAGCATTTT.

This clonotype was counted a few times. The V and J genes are TRBV6-1 and TRBJ2-1, with D maybe TRBD1 (7 bases). The CDR3 contains 15 residues. The germline gives CDR1 MNHNS, CDR2 SASEGT. V lost 1 base and J 7 bases, leaving 14 bases between the germline ends. This CDR3 reads CASSEGGGGSNEQFF. In nucleotides, the CDR3 is TGTGCCAGCAGTGAAGGCGGAGGGGGCTCTAATGAGCAGTTCTTC.

This clonotype was counted many times. The V and J genes are TRBV6-1 and TRBJ2-5; TRBD1 aligns across 8 bases. This CDR3 contains 12 residues. Germline V gives CDR1 MNHNS, CDR2 SASEGT. V shed 10 bases and J 4 bases; nucleotides not matched to a gene: 5. The CDR3 DNA reads TGTGCCACAACAGGGGGTGGAGAGACCCAGTACTTC. Encoded protein: CATTGGGETQYF.

There are a few counts of this clonotype. The V and J genes are TRBV2 and TRBJ1-1; no clear D gene. The length of the CDR3 is 16 residues. The V end lost 6 bases, the J end lost 0 bases, and 17 bases lay between the germline ends. Germline assignment: CDR1 SNHLY and CDR2 FYNNEI. The CDR3 region is CASRRHLVLMNTEAFF. In DNA, the CDR3 is TGTGCCAGCAGGAGACACCTGGTTCTTATGAACACTGAAGCTTTCTTT.

This clonotype was seen ten or more times. The chain recombines TRBV2 with TRBJ1-6, with D unresolved. The germline V and J ends were trimmed by 5 bases and 7 bases, with 15 bases remaining between them. Per the germline V gene, CDR1 is SNHLY and CDR2 is FYNNEI. The CDR3 covers 15 residues. The CDR3 loop is CASSPREAENSPLHF. Here the CDR3 DNA reads TGTGCCAGCAGTCCCCGGGAGGCGGAGAATTCACCCCTCCACTTT.

This clonotype was seen just once. The V call is TRBV12-3 or TRBV12-4, the J call TRBJ2-1, with D perhaps TRBD1 or TRBD2 (8 bases each). V was pared by 3 bases and J by 7 bases, with 28 bases between. This CDR3 has 19 residues. As DNA, the CDR3 is TGTGCCAGCAGTTTTAGGACAGGGCTTAGTTGGAGCGGGAGTAATGAGCAGTTCTTC. Its protein is CASSFRTGLSWSGSNEQFF.

This clonotype was counted at least ten times. The J gene is TRBJ2-5, the V gene TRBV6-1, with a possible D match to TRBD2 (5 bases). Germline CDR1 is MNHNS and CDR2 is SASEGT. Trimming took off 5 bases at V and 10 bases at J, with 17 bases between the two ends. CDR3 length: 13 amino acids. CDR3 residues: CASSYARSGNQYF. Written as DNA, the CDR3 is TGTGCCAGCAGTTACGCTCGCTCGGGAAACCAGTACTTC.

This clonotype was seen ten or more times. The chain is built from TRBV28 and TRBJ2-1; D ambiguous. Germline assignment: CDR1 MDHEN and CDR2 SYDVKM. This CDR3 has 14 amino acids. Trimming removed 2 bases from V and 7 bases from J, with 12 bases in between. The CDR3 loop reads CASSLASWLNEQFF. CDR3 sequence (DNA): TGTGCCAGCAGTTTAGCGTCTTGGTTAAATGAGCAGTTCTTC. Full variable domain (remainder filled in from reference TRBV28 and TRBJ2-1): DVKVTQSSRYLVKRTGEKVFLECVQDMDHENMFWYRQDPGLGLRLIYFSYDVKMKEKGDIPEGYSVSREKKERFSLILESASTNQTSMYLCASSLASWLNEQFFGPGTRLTVL.

This clonotype was recorded at least ten times. The genes are TRBV20-1 and TRBJ2-7; the match to TRBD2 covers 8 bases. V shed 6 bases, J shed 5 bases, and the junction held 12 bases outside the gene matches. Looked up from germline, CDR1 is DFQATT and CDR2 is SNEGSKA (reference sequence). This CDR3 comprises 14 residues. The CDR3 protein is CSAVPGGGADEQYF. In DNA form, the CDR3 reads TGCAGTGCCGTCCCGGGGGGGGGCGCGGACGAGCAGTACTTC.

This clonotype was seen many times. This chain connects TRBV6-1 to TRBJ2-7; maybe TRBD1 (5 bases). The V end lost 8 bases, the J end lost 3 bases, and 14 bases lay between the germline ends. Germline V gene sequence: CDR1 MNHNS, CDR2 SASEGT. CDR3 length: 13 amino acids. The CDR3 loop is CASGQGTSYEQYF. The DNA of the CDR3 is TGTGCCAGCGGCCAGGGAACAAGCTACGAGCAGTACTTC.

The gene calls are TRBV15 and TRBJ2-7, with D maybe TRBD2 (7 bases). Trimming shortened V by 1 base and J by 5 bases, and 18 bases separated the two germline ends. Germline CDR1 is LNHNV and CDR2 is YYDKDF (reference sequence). CDR3 size: 16 residues. The CDR3 DNA sequence: TGTGCCACCAGCAGAGGAGGGGGGGCAATTGCCGACGAGCAGTACTTC. This sequence encodes CATSRGGGAIADEQYF.

The V gene is TRBV6-2 or TRBV6-3, the J gene TRBJ1-4, with D possibly matching TRBD1 (5 bases). V was trimmed by 5 bases and J by 6 bases, leaving 16 bases between them. CDR3 length: 15 amino acids. CDR1 is MNHEY, CDR2 SVGEGT, per germline. The CDR3 DNA sequence: TGTGCCAGCAGTCGCCGTGGAGGGGCAGATGAAAAACTGTTTTTT. It codes for CASSRRGGADEKLFF.

The chain is built from TRBV6-2 or TRBV6-3 and TRBJ2-7, with TRBD1 identical over 8 bases. Trimming removed 5 bases from V and 7 bases from J; junction bases left unmatched: 7. Germline CDR1 is MNHEY and CDR2 is SVGEGT. The CDR3 extends over 13 amino acids. The CDR3 DNA sequence: TGTGCCAGCAGTCGGACAGGGCTTAATGAGCAGTACTTC. It codes for CASSRTGLNEQYF.

The chain recombines TRBV6-2 or TRBV6-3 with TRBJ2-3; maybe TRBD2 (6 bases). Trimming removed 2 bases from V and 5 bases from J, with 11 bases in between. The CDR3 sequence is 14 residues long. The germline V gene has CDR1 MNHEY and CDR2 SVGEGT. The CDR3, as DNA: TGTGCCAGCAGTTACGCCGGGAGTGGAGATACGCAGTATTTT. Amino acid sequence: CASSYAGSGDTQYF.

This clonotype was observed at least ten times. This chain links TRBV28 with TRBJ1-1; D is possibly TRBD1 (6 bases). Germline CDR1 MDHEN, CDR2 SYDVKM. Trimming stripped 7 bases from V and 7 bases from J, with 22 bases between. There are 15 residues in the CDR3. The CDR3 DNA sequence: TGTGCCAGCATCCGGGGGGGCGTCCCACGCGGTGAAGCTTTCTTT. Residues: CASIRGGVPRGEAFF.